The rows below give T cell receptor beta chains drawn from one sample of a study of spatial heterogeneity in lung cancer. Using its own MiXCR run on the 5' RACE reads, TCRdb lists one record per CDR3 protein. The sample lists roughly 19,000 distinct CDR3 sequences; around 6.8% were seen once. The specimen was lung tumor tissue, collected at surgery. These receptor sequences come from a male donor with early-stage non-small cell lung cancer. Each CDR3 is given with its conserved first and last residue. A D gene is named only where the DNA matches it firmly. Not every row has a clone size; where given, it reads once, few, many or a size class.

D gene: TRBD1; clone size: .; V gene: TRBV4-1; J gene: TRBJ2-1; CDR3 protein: CASSRGQGGNQGAEQFF; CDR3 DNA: TGCGCCAGCAGCCGCGGACAGGGGGGTAATCAAGGGGCTGAGCAGTTCTTC
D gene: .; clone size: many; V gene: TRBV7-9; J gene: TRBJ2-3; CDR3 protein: CASSLVDTQYF; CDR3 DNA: TGTGCCAGCAGCCTCGTGGATACGCAGTATTTT
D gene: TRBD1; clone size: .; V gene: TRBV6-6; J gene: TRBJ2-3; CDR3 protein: CVLRDRVTDTQYF; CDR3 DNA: TGTGTACTTCGGGACAGAGTTACAGATACGCAGTATTTT
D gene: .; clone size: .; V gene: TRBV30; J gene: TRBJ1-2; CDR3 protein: CAGSMGNDYGYTF; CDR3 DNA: TGTGCCGGGTCCATGGGAAACGACTATGGCTACACCTTC
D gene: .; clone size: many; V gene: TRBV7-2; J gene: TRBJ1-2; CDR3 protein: CASSPQGPAAYGYTF; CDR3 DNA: TGTGCCAGCAGCCCTCAGGGGCCGGCTGCCTATGGCTACACCTTC
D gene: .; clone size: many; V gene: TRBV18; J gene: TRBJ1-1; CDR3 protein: CASSPLGSGRDTEAFF; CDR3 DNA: TGTGCCAGCTCACCACTTGGATCCGGAAGGGACACTGAAGCTTTCTTT
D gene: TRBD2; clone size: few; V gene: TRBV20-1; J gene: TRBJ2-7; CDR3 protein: CSARVGGVGYEQYF; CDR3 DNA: TGCAGTGCTAGAGTTGGGGGGGTAGGATACGAGCAGTACTTC
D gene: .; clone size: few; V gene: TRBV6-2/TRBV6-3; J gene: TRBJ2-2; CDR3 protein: CASSESTAVGELFF; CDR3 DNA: TGTGCCAGCAGTGAATCGACAGCGGTCGGGGAGCTGTTTTTT
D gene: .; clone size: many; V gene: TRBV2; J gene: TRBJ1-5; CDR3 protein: CASSESRRDRPDGQPQHF; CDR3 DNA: TGTGCCAGCAGTGAATCCCGACGGGACCGACCTGACGGGCAGCCCCAGCATTTT
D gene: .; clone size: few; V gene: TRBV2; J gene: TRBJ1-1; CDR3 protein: CARAVGGNTEAFF; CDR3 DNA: TGTGCCAGAGCAGTGGGGGGGAACACTGAAGCTTTCTTT
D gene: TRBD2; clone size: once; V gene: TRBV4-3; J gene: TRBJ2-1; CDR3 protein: CASSQEPSGFYNEQFF; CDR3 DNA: TGCGCCAGCAGCCAAGAGCCTAGCGGATTTTACAATGAGCAGTTCTTC
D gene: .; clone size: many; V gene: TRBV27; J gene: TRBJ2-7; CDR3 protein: CASRQGVYEQYF; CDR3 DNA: TGTGCCAGCAGACAGGGAGTCTACGAGCAGTACTTC
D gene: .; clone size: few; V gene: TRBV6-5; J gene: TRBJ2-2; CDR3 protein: CASRTGTPNTGELFF; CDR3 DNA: TGTGCCAGCAGGACCGGGACACCGAACACCGGGGAGCTGTTTTTT
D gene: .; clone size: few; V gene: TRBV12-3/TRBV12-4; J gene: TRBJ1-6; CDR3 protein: CASSFSLSPLHF; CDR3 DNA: TGTGCCAGCAGTTTCTCGCTATCACCCCTCCACTTT
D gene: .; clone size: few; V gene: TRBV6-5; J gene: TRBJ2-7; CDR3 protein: CASSYSVIYSYEQYF; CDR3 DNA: TGTGCCAGCAGTTACTCGGTCATCTACTCCTACGAGCAGTACTTC
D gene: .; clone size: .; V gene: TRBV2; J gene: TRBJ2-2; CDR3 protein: CASNLKPNTGELFF; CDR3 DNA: TGTGCCAGCAATTTGAAACCGAACACCGGGGAGCTGTTTTTT
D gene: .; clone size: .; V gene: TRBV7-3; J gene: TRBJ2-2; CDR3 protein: CASRALVSGGELFF; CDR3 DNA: TGTGCCAGCAGGGCTCTAGTTTCGGGAGGGGAGCTGTTTTTT
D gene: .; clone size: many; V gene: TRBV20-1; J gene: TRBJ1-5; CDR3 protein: CSAMQGGGNQPQHF; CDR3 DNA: TGCAGTGCTATGCAGGGAGGCGGCAATCAGCCCCAGCATTTT
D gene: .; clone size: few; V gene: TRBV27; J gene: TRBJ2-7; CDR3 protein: CASSQDNRGVQYF; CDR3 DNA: TGTGCCAGCAGCCAGGACAACCGTGGTGTGCAGTACTTC
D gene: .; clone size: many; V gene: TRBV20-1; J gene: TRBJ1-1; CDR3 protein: CSAKRGLNTEAFF; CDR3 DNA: TGCAGTGCTAAAAGGGGATTGAACACTGAAGCTTTCTTT
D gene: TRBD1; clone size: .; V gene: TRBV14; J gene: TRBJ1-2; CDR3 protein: CASSRFTGDYGYTF; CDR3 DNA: TGTGCCAGCAGCCGCTTTACAGGGGACTATGGCTACACCTTC
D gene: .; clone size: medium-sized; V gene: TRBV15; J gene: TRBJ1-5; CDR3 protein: CATSRIRGGRFNQPQHF; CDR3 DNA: TGTGCCACCAGCAGAATAAGGGGGGGCAGGTTCAATCAGCCCCAGCATTTT
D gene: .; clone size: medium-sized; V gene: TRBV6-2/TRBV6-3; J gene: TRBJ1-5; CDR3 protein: CASSFSSVWPQHF; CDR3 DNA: TGTGCCAGCAGTTTTTCCTCTGTGTGGCCCCAGCATTTT
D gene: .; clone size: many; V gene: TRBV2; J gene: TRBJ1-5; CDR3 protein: CASSVAQGSNQPQHF; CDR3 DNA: TGTGCCAGCAGTGTTGCCCAAGGGAGCAATCAGCCCCAGCATTTT
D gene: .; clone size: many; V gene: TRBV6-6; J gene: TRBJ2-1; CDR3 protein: CASRLDYADYNEQFF; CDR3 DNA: TGTGCCAGCAGGCTGGACTATGCCGACTACAATGAGCAGTTCTTC
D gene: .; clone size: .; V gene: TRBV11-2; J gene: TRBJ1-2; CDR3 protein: CASSLAGGDGYTF; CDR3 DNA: TGTGCCAGCAGCTTAGCGGGGGGCGATGGCTACACCTTC
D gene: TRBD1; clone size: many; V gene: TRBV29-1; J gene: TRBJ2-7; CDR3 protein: CSVEDPGTGDHEQYF; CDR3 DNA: TGCAGCGTTGAAGATCCAGGGACAGGGGATCACGAGCAGTACTTC
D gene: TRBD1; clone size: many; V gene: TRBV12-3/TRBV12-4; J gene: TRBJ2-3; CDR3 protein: CASSRIYRGRADTQYF; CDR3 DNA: TGTGCCAGCAGCCGAATCTACAGGGGCCGGGCAGATACGCAGTATTTT
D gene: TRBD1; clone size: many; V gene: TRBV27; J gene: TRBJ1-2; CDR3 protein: CASRPRQGYYGYTF; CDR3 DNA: TGTGCCAGCAGACCCCGACAGGGCTACTATGGCTACACCTTC
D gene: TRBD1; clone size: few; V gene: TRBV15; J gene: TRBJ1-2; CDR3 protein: CATSRDHRVGGGYTF; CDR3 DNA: TGTGCCACCAGCAGAGATCACAGGGTAGGGGGCGGCTACACCTTC
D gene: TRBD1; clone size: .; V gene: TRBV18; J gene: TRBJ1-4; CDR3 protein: CASSPRDSANEKLFF; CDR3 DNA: TGTGCCAGCTCACCGCGGGACAGCGCTAATGAAAAACTGTTTTTT
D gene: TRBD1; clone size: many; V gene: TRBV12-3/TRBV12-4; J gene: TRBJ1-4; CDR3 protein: CASSRGVGTGDNEKLFF; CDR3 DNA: TGTGCCAGCAGTCGAGGGGTCGGGACAGGGGATAATGAAAAACTGTTTTTT
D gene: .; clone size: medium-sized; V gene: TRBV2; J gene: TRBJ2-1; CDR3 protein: CASREDGDEQFF; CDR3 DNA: TGTGCCAGCAGAGAGGACGGCGATGAGCAGTTCTTC
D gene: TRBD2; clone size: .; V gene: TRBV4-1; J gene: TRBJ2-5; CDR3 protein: CASSCAGGKETQYF; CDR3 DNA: TGCGCCAGCAGCTGTGCGGGGGGAAAAGAGACCCAGTACTTC
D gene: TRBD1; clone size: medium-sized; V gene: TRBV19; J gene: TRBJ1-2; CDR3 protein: CASSLQSGTVNPYGYTF; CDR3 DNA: TGTGCCAGTAGTTTACAATCCGGGACAGTCAACCCCTATGGCTACACCTTC
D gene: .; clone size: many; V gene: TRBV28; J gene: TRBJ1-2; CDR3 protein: CATSPSFGYTF; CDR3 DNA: TGTGCCACCTCCCCATCTTTTGGCTACACCTTC
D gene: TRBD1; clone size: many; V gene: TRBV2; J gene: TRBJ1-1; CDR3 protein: CASSEAGDSYTEAFF; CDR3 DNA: TGTGCCAGCAGTGAAGCGGGGGACAGCTACACTGAAGCTTTCTTT
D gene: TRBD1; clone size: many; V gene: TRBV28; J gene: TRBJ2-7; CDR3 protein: CATTQGDSYEQYF; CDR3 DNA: TGTGCCACCACACAGGGGGACTCCTACGAGCAGTACTTC
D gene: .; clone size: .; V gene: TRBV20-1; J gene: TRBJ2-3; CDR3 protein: CSANGERDTQYF; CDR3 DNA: TGCAGTGCTAACGGGGAACGAGATACGCAGTATTTT
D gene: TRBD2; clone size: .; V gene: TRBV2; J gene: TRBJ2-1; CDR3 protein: CASSEGRVAGGEQFF; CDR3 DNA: TGTGCCAGCAGTGAAGGGAGAGTAGCGGGGGGAGAGCAGTTCTTC
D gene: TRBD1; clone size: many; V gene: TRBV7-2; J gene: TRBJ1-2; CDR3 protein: CASSLEFNRGDYGYTF; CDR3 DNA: TGTGCCAGCAGCTTAGAGTTTAACAGGGGAGACTATGGCTACACCTTC
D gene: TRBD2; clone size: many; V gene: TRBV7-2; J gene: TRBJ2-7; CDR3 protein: CASSLAVRRGGSYEQYF; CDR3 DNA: TGTGCCAGCAGCTTAGCCGTACGGCGGGGGGGAAGTTACGAGCAGTACTTC
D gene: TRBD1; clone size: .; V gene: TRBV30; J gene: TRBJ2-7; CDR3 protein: CAWSVPARGRSEQYF; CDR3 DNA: TGTGCCTGGAGTGTACCAGCCAGGGGGCGAAGCGAGCAGTACTTC
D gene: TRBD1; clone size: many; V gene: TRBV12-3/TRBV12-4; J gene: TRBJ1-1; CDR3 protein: CASRTDRGRYTEAFF; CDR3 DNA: TGTGCCAGCAGGACAGACAGGGGGAGGTACACTGAAGCTTTCTTT
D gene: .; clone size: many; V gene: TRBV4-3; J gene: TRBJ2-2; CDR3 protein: CASGPEGAGVTGELFF; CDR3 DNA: TGCGCCAGCGGCCCCGAGGGGGCGGGGGTAACCGGGGAGCTGTTTTTT
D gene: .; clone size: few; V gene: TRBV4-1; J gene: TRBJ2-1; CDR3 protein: CASSQPRIAYNEQFF; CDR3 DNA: TGCGCCAGCAGCCAACCTAGAATCGCCTACAATGAGCAGTTCTTC
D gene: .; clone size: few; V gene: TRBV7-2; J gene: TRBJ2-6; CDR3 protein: CASSFSGAGANVLTF; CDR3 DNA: TGTGCCAGCAGCTTCTCAGGGGCTGGGGCCAACGTCCTGACTTTC
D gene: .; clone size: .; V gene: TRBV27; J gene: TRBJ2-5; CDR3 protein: CASSSTGRQETQYF; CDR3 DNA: TGTGCCAGCAGTTCAACAGGGAGGCAAGAGACCCAGTACTTC
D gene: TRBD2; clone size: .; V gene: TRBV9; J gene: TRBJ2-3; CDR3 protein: CASSVAAGAADTQYF; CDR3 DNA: TGTGCCAGCAGCGTAGCAGCGGGGGCGGCGGATACGCAGTATTTT
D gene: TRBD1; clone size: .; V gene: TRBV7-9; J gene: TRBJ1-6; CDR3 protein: CASSSTQGIASPLHF; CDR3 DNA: TGTGCCAGCAGCTCGACACAGGGGATAGCTTCACCCCTCCACTTT
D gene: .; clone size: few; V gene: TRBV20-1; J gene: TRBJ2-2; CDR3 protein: CSARDTAGELFF; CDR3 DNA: TGCAGTGCTAGAGATACGGCTGGGGAGCTGTTTTTT
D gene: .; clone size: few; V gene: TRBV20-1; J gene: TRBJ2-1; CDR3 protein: CSATPAGLRDNEQFF; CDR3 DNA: TGCAGTGCTACCCCGGCAGGGCTCAGGGACAATGAGCAGTTCTTC
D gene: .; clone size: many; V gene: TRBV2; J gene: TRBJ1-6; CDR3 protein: CASTDPGRDNSPLHF; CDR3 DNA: TGTGCCAGCACCGACCCGGGACGGGATAATTCACCCCTCCACTTT
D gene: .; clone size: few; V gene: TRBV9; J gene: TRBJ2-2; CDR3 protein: CASSMWQGKIPGELFF; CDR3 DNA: TGTGCCAGCAGCATGTGGCAAGGGAAGATTCCCGGGGAGCTGTTTTTT
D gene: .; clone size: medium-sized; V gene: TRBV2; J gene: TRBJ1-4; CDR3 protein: CASREEKLFF; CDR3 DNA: TGTGCCAGCAGGGAAGAAAAACTGTTTTTT
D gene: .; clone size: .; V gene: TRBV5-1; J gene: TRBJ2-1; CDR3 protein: CASSRGDGNEQFF; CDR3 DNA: TGCGCCAGCAGTAGGGGGGATGGTAATGAGCAGTTCTTC
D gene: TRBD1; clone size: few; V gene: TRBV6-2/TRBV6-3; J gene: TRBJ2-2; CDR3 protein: CASRSGTGAGELFF; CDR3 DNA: TGTGCCAGCAGATCCGGGACAGGGGCCGGGGAGCTGTTTTTT
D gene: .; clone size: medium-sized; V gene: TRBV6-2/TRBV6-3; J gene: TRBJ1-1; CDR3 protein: CASSYAQGRGAFF; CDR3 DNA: TGTGCCAGCAGTTACGCTCAGGGCAGGGGAGCTTTCTTT
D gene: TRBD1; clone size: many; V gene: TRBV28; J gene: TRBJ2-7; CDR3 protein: CASSPPDREEQYF; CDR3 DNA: TGTGCCAGCAGTCCTCCGGACAGGGAGGAGCAGTACTTC
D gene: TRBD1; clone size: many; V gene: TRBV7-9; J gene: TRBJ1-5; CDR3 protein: CASSLVDRWGQGGQPQHF; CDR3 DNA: TGTGCCAGCAGCTTAGTAGACAGGTGGGGACAGGGAGGACAGCCCCAGCATTTT